The subject of this entry is one T cell receptor (beta chain). V was shortened by 4 bases and J by 4 bases, with 17 bases between the two germline ends. The CDR3 sequence is 15 residues long. Primers used in a second PCR of roughly 6 to 12 cycles were a sample-barcoded 5' primer and a J-beta primer mix. TCRdb re-analysed the 5' RACE reads in MiXCR, keeping a single row per CDR3 protein. The sample contains over 1,500,000 distinct CDR3 sequences, about 50% of which appear only once. The sample originates from a study of blood T cells in healthy people across ages. The chain recombines TRBV12-3 or TRBV12-4 with TRBJ2-7; D is perhaps TRBD2 (6 bases). Sequenced: blood. The receptor was derived from a middle-aged woman in good health. The CDR3 nucleotides are TGTGCCAGCAGTTCGGGGGACCGGGTGGGATACGAGCAGTACTTC. It codes for CASSSGDRVGYEQYF.